This is a list of T cell receptor beta chains from one sample in a study of T cells in localized non-small cell lung cancer. The method was immunoSEQ multiplex PCR; TCRdb's version includes in-frame clones alone and lacks a portion of them. The sample carries 61,000 or so clones, roughly 89% recorded once. The sequenced sample was peripheral blood, obtained before any cancer treatment. These TCRs come from a woman aged 35-75 years with stage I lung adenocarcinoma. Each CDR3 is given without its conserved first and last residue. The order of the fields is J gene, V gene, CDR3 protein.

j_gene: TRBJ2-7
v_gene: TRBV30
CDR3aa: ARKGSYEQY

j_gene: TRBJ2-7
v_gene: TRBV5-5
CDR3aa: ASSLDYEQY

j_gene: TRBJ1-1
v_gene: TRBV5-5
CDR3aa: ASSFWTVDTEAF

j_gene: TRBJ2-3
v_gene: TRBV12-5
CDR3aa: ASGLPLGGTTDTQY

j_gene: TRBJ2-7
v_gene: TRBV7-8
CDR3aa: ASSPRGTVSSYEQY

j_gene: TRBJ1-4
v_gene: TRBV6-5
CDR3aa: ASSLPGKKLF

j_gene: TRBJ2-4
v_gene: TRBV6-6
CDR3aa: ASSPAKNIQY

j_gene: TRBJ2-3
v_gene: TRBV19
CDR3aa: ASSIADTQY

j_gene: TRBJ1-6
v_gene: TRBV19
CDR3aa: ASSTGTGVSPLH

j_gene: TRBJ2-3
v_gene: TRBV19
CDR3aa: ASSTGAVTDTQY

j_gene: TRBJ2-3
v_gene: TRBV11-2
CDR3aa: ASSSSTDTQY

j_gene: TRBJ2-5
v_gene: TRBV28
CDR3aa: ASSEPREGAGETQY

j_gene: TRBJ2-3
v_gene: TRBV2
CDR3aa: ALQGVHTQY

j_gene: TRBJ1-6
v_gene: TRBV19
CDR3aa: ASRTGVFDNSPLH

j_gene: TRBJ1-4
v_gene: TRBV5-1
CDR3aa: ASSLVVNGPNEKLF

j_gene: TRBJ2-7
v_gene: TRBV4-1
CDR3aa: ASSQPLQGGNEQY

j_gene: TRBJ1-2
v_gene: TRBV27
CDR3aa: ASSPQRDSNYGYT

j_gene: TRBJ1-2
v_gene: TRBV6-5
CDR3aa: ASSWRGQGTAGYT

j_gene: TRBJ2-3
v_gene: TRBV7-9
CDR3aa: ASRKDTDTQY

j_gene: TRBJ1-1
v_gene: TRBV7-9
CDR3aa: ASSSPQGAIPEAF

j_gene: TRBJ2-7
v_gene: TRBV5-6
CDR3aa: ASSLAPYEQY

j_gene: TRBJ1-3
v_gene: TRBV6-5
CDR3aa: ASTRSGPGNTIY